These 13 T cell receptor beta chains originate from one sample sequenced in a study of blood T cell repertoires in COVID-19. Sequencing was performed with immunoSEQ multiplex PCR; in TCRdb, only in-frame clones are kept and a portion is missing. The sample holds 90,000 to 110,000 clones, over 70% seen once. Sequenced sample: peripheral blood. The receptors here all came from a human donor in a cohort sampled during active or convalescent COVID-19.

The V call is TRBV5-1, the J call TRBJ1-3; 7 bases agree with TRBD1. Losses at the gene ends were 0 bases for V and 0 bases for J; bases not matched to a gene: 3. The CDR3 extends over 16 amino acids. Germline CDR1 reads SGHRS; CDR2 reads YFSETQ. In nucleotides, the CDR3 is TGCGCCAGCAGCTTGGTGGCAGGGGGCTCTGGAAACACCATATATTTT. Its translation is CASSLVAGGSGNTIYF.

The chain has TRBV19 and TRBJ2-6; tentatively, D is TRBD2 (5 bases). V lost 7 bases to trimming and J lost 0 bases, with 10 bases between them. The CDR3 is made up of 15 amino acids. Per germline, CDR1 LNHDA and CDR2 SQIVND (reference sequence). DNA of the CDR3: TGTGCCAGTACCCGGGATATCTCTGGGGCCAACGTCCTGACTTTC. Residues: CASTRDISGANVLTF.

This clone was observed a handful of times. The genes are TRBV7-9 and TRBJ1-4; no clear D. CDR1 and CDR2 (germline): SEHNR, FQNEAQ (reference sequence). V lost 3 bases, J lost 3 bases, and 8 bases lay in between. CDR3 length equals 14 residues. CDR3 residues: CASSLWQANEKLFF. The CDR3 DNA sequence: TGTGCCAGCAGCTTGTGGCAGGCTAATGAAAAACTGTTTTTT.

The genes are TRBV9 and TRBJ2-1, with a possible D match to TRBD1 (5 bases). V was clipped by 3 bases and J by 6 bases, with 13 bases between them. This CDR3 contains 14 residues. The germline gives CDR1 SGDLS, CDR2 YYNGEE. The CDR3 coding sequence is TGTGCCAGCAGCGCCTCGCAGGGTTCCAATGAGCAGTTCTTC. This sequence encodes CASSASQGSNEQFF.

The chain is built from TRBV6-4 and TRBJ2-1; 9 bases are shared with TRBD2. V dropped 4 bases and J dropped 4; count of bases not matched to a gene: 5. This CDR3 has 15 amino acids. The germline V gene has CDR1 MRHNA and CDR2 SNTAGT. CDR3 nucleotides: TGTGCCAGCAGTGCGACTAGCGGCCCTTACAATGAGCAGTTCTTC. Amino acids: CASSATSGPYNEQFF.

CDR3 residues: CASSQATGQLVKQYF. The CDR3, as DNA: TGTGCCAGCAGCCAAGCAACCGGACAACTCGTGAAGCAGTACTTC. The rearrangement joins TRBV3-1 (or the pseudogene TRBV3-2) to TRBJ2-7; D perhaps matches TRBD1 (5 bases). The V end was cut by 1 base, the J end by 8 bases, with 18 bases between. The CDR3 runs 15 residues. From germline, CDR1 is LGHDT and CDR2 YNNKEL (reference sequence).

The chain links TRBV9 to TRBJ2-3; 8 bases align to TRBD2. Germline-derived CDR1 and CDR2 are SGDLS and YYNGEE. Losses at the gene ends were 3 bases for V and 4 bases for J; bases not matched to a gene: 10. The CDR3 contains 16 residues. The CDR3 region is CASSAGGRYGSDTQYF. As DNA, the CDR3 is TGTGCCAGCAGCGCGGGGGGGCGATATGGCTCAGATACGCAGTATTTT.

This clone has a handful of counts. The chain joins TRBV29-1 to TRBJ2-7; TRBD1 matches at 10 bases. Trimming removed 0 bases from V and 4 bases from J; junction bases left unmatched: 9. The CDR3 is 16 residues long. The germline V gene encodes CDR1 SQVTM and CDR2 ANQGSEA. DNA for the CDR3: TGCAGCGTTGAAGATCAAAGGACAGGGGGACCGTACGAGCAGTACTTC. The encoded protein is CSVEDQRTGGPYEQYF.

The gene calls are TRBV4-1 and TRBJ2-3, with 10 bases fitting TRBD1. CDR3 length equals 16 residues. Unmatched junction bases numbered 3, after V lost 2 bases and J lost 1 base. Germline V gene lookup returns CDR1 MGHRA and CDR2 YSYEKL. The chain's CDR3 is CASSQFDRGRTDTQYF. In DNA, the CDR3 is TGCGCCAGCAGCCAATTTGACAGGGGGCGCACAGATACGCAGTATTTT.

The chain is built from TRBV19 and TRBJ1-6, with D possibly being TRBD1 (5 bases). The CDR3 totals 15 residues. Trimming stripped 7 bases from V and 6 bases from J, with 16 bases between. Germline V gives CDR1 LNHDA, CDR2 SQIVND (reference sequence). The chain's CDR3 is CASNPGMGLNSPLHF. CDR3 in DNA: TGTGCCAGTAATCCGGGGATGGGACTTAATTCACCCCTCCACTTT.

This clone was detected only a few times. This chain connects TRBV5-4 to TRBJ2-1; D uncertain. Germline values: CDR1 SGHNT, CDR2 YYREEE (reference sequence). Trimming pared 3 bases from V and 0 bases from J, leaving 10 bases between. The length of the CDR3 is 15 residues. CDR3 loop: CASSSELRSYNEQFF. The CDR3 DNA reads as TGTGCCAGCAGCTCGGAGTTACGCTCCTACAATGAGCAGTTCTTC.

V and J are TRBV9 and TRBJ2-3, with TRBD1 identical over 7 bases. Germline V gene sequence: CDR1 SGDLS, CDR2 YYNGEE. This CDR3 spans 13 amino acids. V lost 4 bases, J lost 6 bases, and 5 bases stayed unmatched. CDR3 loop: CASSRDSLDTQYF. The CDR3, as DNA: TGTGCCAGCAGCAGGGACAGTCTGGATACGCAGTATTTT.

The CDR3 region has the DNA TGTGCCAGCAATCGGGACAGGGGGGCCTACTCTGGGGCCAACGTCCTGACTTTC. Its protein is CASNRDRGAYSGANVLTF. The V gene is TRBV9, the J gene TRBJ2-6; 11 positions agree with TRBD1. This CDR3 spans 18 amino acids. The V and J ends lost 6 bases and 0 bases, in that order; junction bases with no gene match: 8. Germline V gives CDR1 SGDLS, CDR2 YYNGEE.